This T cell receptor (beta chain) derives from a study of OX40 agonist ivuxolimab in advanced cancers. Study summary: Every 2 weeks, patients got intravenous ivuxolimab at one of six dose levels (0.01-10 mg/kg).

This table comes from immunoSEQ multiplex PCR, and its TCRdb copy is limited to in-frame clones, with some not included. The data hold about 100,000 clones, with over 75% observed a single time. CDR3 size: 15 residues. V was clipped by 0 bases and J by 4 bases, with 13 bases between them. The germline gives CDR1 SGHDT, CDR2 YYEEEE. Note on this clone: Its specificity is unknown.

Findings and caveats of the study: It was not determined which antigens were specifically recognized by the peripheral T cells that had undergone clonal expansion. Relative to CD4+ cells, CD8+ T cells on average had more expanded clones. At 0.1 to 3.0 mg/kg and by week 6, clonal expansion occurred in CD4+ and CD8+ blood T cells.

The V gene is TRBV5-6, the J gene TRBJ1-1, with a possible D match to TRBD1 (5 bases). The sequence came from an adult with an advanced solid tumor such as melanoma, head and neck, liver or kidney cancer. The sample here was CD4+ or CD8+ T cells sorted from blood, taken in a trial of the OX40 agonist ivuxolimab. The CDR3: CASSLGPGRGTEAFF. The CDR3, as DNA: TGTGCCAGCAGCTTGGGACCGGGACGAGGCACTGAAGCTTTCTTT.